The TCR beta chain described here comes from a study of blood T cell repertoires in COVID-19. As originally analysed: Counts of nucleated cells, estimated from reference gene primer amplification, were obtained. The table came from immunoSEQ multiplex PCR; TCRdb's copy has only in-frame clones and leaves some out. The DNA gave D and trimming, while V, J and clone size come from that table. This sample carries 300,000 to 450,000 clones, 88% of them seen once, and the ten largest clones take 0.9% to 1.5%. Across about two dozen US areas, participants ranged in age from about 18 to 89 years. The germline CDR1 and CDR2 sequences are SGHVS and FNYEAQ. The length of the CDR3 is 17 residues. The V and J ends lost 5 bases and 0 bases, in that order; junction bases with no gene match: 9.

The V call is TRBV7-6, the J call TRBJ1-5, with TRBD1 matching 8 bases. Sequencing was carried out using PBMCs or T cells enriched from blood (not recorded which). This TCR derives from a young woman who had recovered from COVID-19. DNA for the CDR3: TGTGCCAGCAGCCTCGCCCGGGACAGGAATAGCAATCAGCCCCAGCATTTT. It encodes CASSLARDRNSNQPQHF.